This entry lists 27 T cell receptor beta chains sequenced from one sample in a study of T cell changes during pregnancy in multiple sclerosis. Clones were read by immunoSEQ multiplex PCR, and TCRdb kept only the in-frame ones, dropping some. Of tens of thousands of clones listed, 92% are singletons. Material: CD8+ T cells from peripheral blood mononuclear cells, obtained in the first trimester of pregnancy. The receptors stem from a female donor with multiple sclerosis, enrolled in a pregnancy study.

The chain employs TRBV7-9 and TRBJ2-7; 8 nucleotides line up with TRBD1. V gave up 3 bases and J gave up 2 bases; unmatched junction bases: 9. The germline gives CDR1 SEHNR, CDR2 FQNEAQ (reference sequence). The CDR3 is 16 amino acids. As DNA, the CDR3 is TGTGCCAGCAGCTTGTCCGACAGGGGAGCCACCTACGAGCAGTACTTC. Protein sequence: CASSLSDRGATYEQYF. Full variable domain (missing parts from reference TRBV7-9 and TRBJ2-7): DTGVSQNPRHKITKRGQNVTFRCDPISEHNRLYWYRQTLGQGPEFLTYFQNEAQLEKSRLLSDRFSAERPKGSFSTLEIQRTEQGDSAMYLCASSLSDRGATYEQYFGPGTRLTVT.

A remark on this clone: The same CDR3 can be traced to other DNA sequences in this sample. The J gene is TRBJ1-4, the V gene TRBV6-5, with D possibly TRBD1 on 5 matching bases. The CDR3 totals 14 residues. Trimming shortened V by 0 bases and J by 6 bases, and 8 bases separated the two germline ends. The germline V gene encodes CDR1 MNHEY and CDR2 SVGAGI. CDR3 bases: TGTGCCAGCAGTTACTCGGGGGGTGATGAAAAACTGTTTTTT. Translation gives CASSYSGGDEKLFF.

The chain recombines TRBV25-1 with TRBJ2-5; 11 nucleotides agree with TRBD2. V was pared by 1 base and J by 5 bases, with 9 bases of the junction left unmatched. CDR1 MGHDK and CDR2 SYGVNS come from the germline V gene. This CDR3 contains 17 residues. The CDR3 loop is CASSELVAGGLGETQYF. Written as DNA, the CDR3 is TGTGCCAGCAGTGAATTGGTAGCGGGGGGGCTGGGTGAGACCCAGTACTTC.

The rearrangement links TRBV19 to TRBJ2-5, with TRBD2 matching 9 bases. CDR1 is LNHDA and CDR2 is SQIVND in the germline V gene (reference sequence). Trimming cost V 7 bases and J 2 bases; bases outside gene matches: 8. This CDR3 contains 15 residues. The CDR3 nucleotides read TGTGCCAGTACACGCAGCGGGGGGACACAAGAGACCCAGTACTTC. Protein sequence: CASTRSGGTQETQYF.

This chain connects TRBV27 to TRBJ1-6, with D unclear. Germline V gene data show CDR1 as MNHEY and CDR2 as SMNVEV (reference sequence). This CDR3 contains 15 residues. V was cut by 5 bases and J by 9 bases, with 17 bases left in between. CDR3 sequence (DNA): TGTGCCAGCAGTCCTGAACACATGGCCCCTTCACCCCTCCACTTT. Protein product: CASSPEHMAPSPLHF.

The chain links TRBV19 to TRBJ1-1; TRBD1 might be the D (6 bases). V was pared by 0 bases and J by 5 bases, with 22 bases between. The CDR3 runs to 18 residues. Looked up from germline, CDR1 is LNHDA and CDR2 is SQIVND (reference sequence). CDR3 residues: CASSIDPHRESTETEAFF. CDR3 DNA: TGTGCCAGTAGTATAGATCCACACAGGGAATCAACGGAGACTGAAGCTTTCTTT.

Here the CDR3 DNA reads TGTGCCAGTAGTATTGAGGCCCGGACAGCTTATAGCAATCAGCCCCAGCATTTT. Translation gives CASSIEARTAYSNQPQHF. The chain couples TRBV19 to TRBJ1-5, with D possibly being TRBD1 (6 bases). Germline V gene sequence: CDR1 LNHDA, CDR2 SQIVND (reference sequence). The CDR3 is 18 residues long. Trimming pared 3 bases from V and 0 bases from J, leaving 18 bases between.

The chain employs TRBV2 and TRBJ1-2, with D maybe TRBD1 (5 bases). The CDR3 consists of 12 residues. Germline CDR1 and CDR2: SNHLY and FYNNEI. The CDR3: CAVWRGISGYTF. CDR3 DNA: TGTGCGGTTTGGCGGGGCATAAGCGGCTACACCTTC. Based on the CDR3 plus reference TRBV2 and TRBJ1-2, the full variable domain is EPEVTQTPSHQVTQMGQEVILRCVPISNHLYFYWYRQILGQKVEFLVSFYNNEISEKSEIFDDQFSVERPDGSNFTLKIRSTKLEDSAMYFCAVWRGISGYTFGSGTRLTVV.

The chain employs TRBV6-6 and TRBJ2-1; 8 bases fit TRBD2. Trimming at V came to 5 bases and at J to 7 bases, leaving 4 bases not matched to a gene. The CDR3 has 13 residues. CDR1 MNHNY and CDR2 SVGAGI come from the germline V gene (reference sequence). The chain's CDR3 is CASSSGGANEQFF. The CDR3, as DNA: TGTGCCAGCAGTAGCGGGGGAGCTAATGAGCAGTTCTTC.

The chain links TRBV19 to TRBJ2-1; D might be TRBD2 (6 bases). The germline CDR1 and CDR2 sequences are LNHDA and SQIVND (reference sequence). The CDR3 spans 16 residues. The V end was cut by 5 bases, the J end by 0 bases, with 14 bases between. The DNA for the CDR3 is TGTGCCAGTAGTGAGAATTTCGGGGGCTCCTACAATGAGCAGTTCTTC. This encodes CASSENFGGSYNEQFF.

V usage is TRBV10-1 and J usage is TRBJ1-1; D is unclear. V dropped 2 bases and J dropped 3 bases, with 7 bases sitting between them. Germline loops: CDR1 WNHNN, CDR2 SYGVQD (reference sequence). The CDR3 has 13 amino acids. The CDR3 nucleotides read TGCGCCAGCAGTGAGGCGGCGGACACTGAAGCTTTCTTT. This sequence encodes CASSEAADTEAFF.

This clone was recorded once. The V gene is TRBV2, the J gene TRBJ2-5; 15 bases line up with TRBD2. CDR3 length: 13 residues. The V segment lost 9 bases and the J segment 5 bases; nucleotides outside the gene matches: 1. Germline V lookup: CDR1 SNHLY, CDR2 FYNNEI. The CDR3 coding sequence is TGTGCCAGGGGGACTAGCGGGGGGGAGACCCAGTACTTC. This translates into CARGTSGGETQYF.

The chain is built from TRBV5-4 and TRBJ2-3; 13 bases agree with TRBD2. The CDR3 loop spans 20 amino acids. V dropped 0 bases and J dropped 5; count of bases not matched to a gene: 15. Germline-derived CDR1 and CDR2 are SGHNT and YYREEE (reference sequence). The CDR3 spells CASSLEELAGGTTPKDTQYF. As DNA, the CDR3 is TGTGCCAGCAGCTTGGAGGAACTAGCGGGGGGGACGACTCCGAAAGATACGCAGTATTTT.

J is TRBJ2-7 and V is TRBV7-9; D is perhaps TRBD1 (5 bases). CDR1 is SEHNR and CDR2 is FQNEAQ in the germline V gene (reference sequence). The CDR3 runs 15 residues. Trimming left V 4 bases short and J 3 bases short, with 16 bases between. The CDR3 coding sequence is TGTGCCAGCAGCTCCCCGAACAGGCCTTTCTACGAGCAGTACTTC. As protein: CASSSPNRPFYEQYF.

V and J are TRBV4-2 and TRBJ2-4; possibly TRBD1 for D (6 bases). The CDR3 spans 15 residues. The ends were cut back, 4 bases at V and 8 bases at J, with 18 bases in the middle. The germline CDR1 and CDR2 sequences are LGHNA and YNFKEQ. The CDR3, as DNA: TGTGCCAGCAGCCGTGCCGAACAGGGTCCGGACATTCAGTACTTC. This gives the protein CASSRAEQGPDIQYF.

The chain recombines TRBV29-1 with TRBJ2-5; a possible D gene is TRBD2 (5 bases). Germline CDR1 reads SQVTM; CDR2 reads ANQGSEA. The CDR3 is 14 residues long. With 8 bases removed from V and 2 bases from J, the gap between germline ends came to 18 bases. CDR3 in DNA: TGCAGCATCGAAAAACTAGTACGGCAAGAGACCCAGTACTTC. Its translation is CSIEKLVRQETQYF.

The gene calls are TRBV19 and TRBJ1-5, with no clear D. The CDR3 consists of 12 residues. V lost 7 bases and J lost 5, with 9 bases in between. Per germline, CDR1 LNHDA and CDR2 SQIVND (reference sequence). Here the CDR3 reads CASTYGDQPQHF. The CDR3, as DNA: TGTGCCAGTACCTATGGAGATCAGCCCCAGCATTTT.

The V gene is TRBV5-6, the J gene TRBJ1-2, with 8 positions matching TRBD1. Losses at the gene ends were 7 bases for V and 5 bases for J; bases not matched to a gene: 7. The CDR3 contains 13 residues. CDR1 SGHDT and CDR2 YYEEEE come from the germline V gene. The chain's CDR3 is CASHGTGGYGYTF. The CDR3 DNA sequence: TGTGCCAGCCACGGGACAGGAGGGTATGGCTACACCTTC.

The rearrangement joins TRBV19 to TRBJ2-5; 7 nucleotides align to TRBD2. The CDR3 length is 15 residues. The ends lost 10 bases at V and 4 bases at J; junction bases unmatched: 15. From germline, CDR1 is LNHDA and CDR2 SQIVND (reference sequence). The CDR3 coding sequence is TGTGCCACCCACCCCTCGGGGGGACTTCGAGAGACCCAGTACTTC. Its protein product is CATHPSGGLRETQYF.

This clone was found a few times. This chain connects TRBV6-4 to TRBJ2-2; a possible D gene is TRBD1 (5 bases). The length of the CDR3 is 15 residues. Germline values: CDR1 MRHNA, CDR2 SNTAGT. V was cut by 0 bases and J by 2 bases, with 7 bases left in between. CDR3 in amino acids: CASSDSRENTGELFF. The CDR3 region has the DNA TGTGCCAGCAGTGACTCCAGGGAAAACACCGGGGAGCTGTTTTTT.

V gene TRBV7-8 combines with J gene TRBJ1-1; 7 bases line up with TRBD1. This CDR3 contains 18 residues. CDR1 SGHVS and CDR2 FQNEAQ come from the germline V gene. Trimming removed 5 bases from V and 3 bases from J; junction bases left unmatched: 18. This CDR3 reads CASSPTLLGGQYDTEAFF. Written as DNA, the CDR3 is TGTGCCAGCAGCCCTACCTTGCTAGGGGGACAGTATGACACTGAAGCTTTCTTT.

This sequence joins TRBV5-1 and TRBJ1-3; 9 nucleotides agree with TRBD1. The CDR3 runs 16 residues. Trimming removed 2 bases from V and 4 bases from J; junction bases left unmatched: 7. In germline, CDR1 is SGHRS, CDR2 YFSETQ. CDR3 bases: TGCGCCAGCAGCTTCACCACACAGGGGGCGGGAAACACCATATATTTT. Protein product: CASSFTTQGAGNTIYF.

The chain joins TRBV5-6 to TRBJ2-4, with 8 nucleotides matching TRBD1. The V segment lost 0 bases and the J segment 0 bases; nucleotides outside the gene matches: 5. The germline CDR1 and CDR2 sequences are SGHDT and YYEEEE. The CDR3 contains 17 residues. CDR3 in DNA: TGTGCCAGCAGCTTGGGACAGGGGAGTTTAGCCAAAAACATTCAGTACTTC. Protein sequence: CASSLGQGSLAKNIQYF.

With respect to this clone: At the DNA level, this CDR3 is encoded by other sequences in the same sample as well. The gene calls are TRBV6-1 and TRBJ2-7; 9 bases map to TRBD1. The CDR3 contains 15 residues. Unmatched junction bases numbered 5, after V lost 4 bases and J lost 1 base. Per germline, CDR1 MNHNS and CDR2 SASEGT. The CDR3 loop reads CASSVSDRGSYEQYF. CDR3 sequence (DNA): TGTGCCAGCAGTGTATCGGACAGGGGATCCTACGAGCAGTACTTC.

The V gene is TRBV4-1, the J gene TRBJ2-5, with 12 bases aligning to TRBD2. This CDR3 is 17 amino acids long. J was trimmed by 5 bases and V by 1 base; bases with no gene match: 8. Germline-derived CDR1 and CDR2 are MGHRA and YSYEKL. Here the CDR3 reads CASSQGALAGGFETQYF. CDR3 bases: TGCGCCAGCAGCCAAGGAGCACTAGCGGGGGGATTCGAGACCCAGTACTTC.

The gene calls are TRBV6-4 and TRBJ2-3; D is unresolved. The CDR3 length is 14 residues. The germline gives CDR1 MRHNA, CDR2 SNTAGT. The V end lost 0 bases, the J end lost 1 base, and 5 bases lay between the germline ends. CDR3 coding DNA: TGTGCCAGCAGTGACTCGGCCGGCACAGATACGCAGTATTTT. Protein product: CASSDSAGTDTQYF.

The V gene is TRBV28, the J gene TRBJ1-1; 8 bases are shared with TRBD1. This CDR3 has 15 amino acids. Trimming cost V 6 bases and J 1 base; bases outside gene matches: 7. CDR1 and CDR2 (germline): MDHEN, SYDVKM. Here the CDR3 DNA reads TGTGCCAGCAGCCACGGGACAGGAAAGAACACTGAAGCTTTCTTT. It is translated as CASSHGTGKNTEAFF.